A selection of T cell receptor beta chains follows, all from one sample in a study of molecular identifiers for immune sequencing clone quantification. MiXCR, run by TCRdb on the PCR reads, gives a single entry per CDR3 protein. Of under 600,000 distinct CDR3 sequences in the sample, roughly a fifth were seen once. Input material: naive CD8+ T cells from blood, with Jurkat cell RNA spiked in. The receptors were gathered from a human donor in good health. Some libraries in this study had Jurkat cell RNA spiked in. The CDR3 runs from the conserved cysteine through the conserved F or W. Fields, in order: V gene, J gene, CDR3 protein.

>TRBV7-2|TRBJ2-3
CASSLVVPDTQYF
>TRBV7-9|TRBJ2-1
CASSLGLVVSRGEQFF
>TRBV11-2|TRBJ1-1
CASSTSQGGRTEAFF
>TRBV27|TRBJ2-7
CASSPQNRFGEQYF
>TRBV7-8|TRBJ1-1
CASSLAETLNTEAFF
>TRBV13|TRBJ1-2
CASSLSIDNYGYTF
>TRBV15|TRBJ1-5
CATSRPLMGHEALVRVNQPQHF
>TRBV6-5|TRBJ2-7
CASSCSGYEQYF
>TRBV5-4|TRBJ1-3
CASSWGLSSGNTIYF
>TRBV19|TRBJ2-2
CASSASGRNTGELFF
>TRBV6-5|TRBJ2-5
CASSTSTGLQETQYF
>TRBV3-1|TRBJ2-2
CASSRAWDSSTVSGELFF
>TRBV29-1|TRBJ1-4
CSVPGTGDGKLFF
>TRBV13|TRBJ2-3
CASSSNSDGLAGIRDTQYF
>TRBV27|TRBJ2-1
CASSLAGEKNEQFF
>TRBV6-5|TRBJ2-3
CASSLGTSRTDTQYF
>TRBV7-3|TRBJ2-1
CASSWRGEAYNEQFF
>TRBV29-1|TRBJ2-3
CSIPRPPDTQYF
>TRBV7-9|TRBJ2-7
CASSLGKRELGSEQYF
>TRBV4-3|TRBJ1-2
CASSQSVNYGYTF
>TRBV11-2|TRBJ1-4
CASSPWTGYGEKLFF
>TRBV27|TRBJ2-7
CASSSPGKSYEQYF
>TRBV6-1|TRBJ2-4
CASSHPLRGQGFGKNIQYF
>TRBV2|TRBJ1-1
CASRRGNTEAFF
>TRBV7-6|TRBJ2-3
CASSLDTSGSRGTDTQYF
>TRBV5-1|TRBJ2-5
CASSLGGLAGSQETQYF
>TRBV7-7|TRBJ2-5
CASSFGDGPQETQYF
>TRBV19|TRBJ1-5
CASRGQGIQPQHF
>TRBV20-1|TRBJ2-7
CSATSRTGGYEQYF
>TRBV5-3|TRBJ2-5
CASSGGRDQETQYF
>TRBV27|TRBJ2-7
CASSLASTPAEQYF
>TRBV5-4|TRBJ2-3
CASSLTSGSLWTDTQYF
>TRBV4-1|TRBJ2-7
CASSLTSGISYEQYF
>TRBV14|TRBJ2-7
CASSQTGTGVYEQYF
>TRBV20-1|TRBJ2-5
CSASSYTSGGETQYF
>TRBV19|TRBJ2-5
CASSSRDQQETQYF